The clone carrying this T cell receptor beta chain was counted a few times. Its antigen is as yet unknown. The time point: patch test 1, 2 weeks after DPC sensitization. The treatment: therapeutic diphenylcyclopropenone sensitization with weekly scalp DPC. The record originates from a study of human T cells and chemical hapten exposure. Overall study: The patient population, which was mostly female, had alopecia areata, totalis or universalis. Findings of the study overall: Significantly more large CDR3 similarity clusters arose among expanded TCRs than among controls.

MiXCR, run by TCRdb on the RACE reads, gives a single entry per CDR3 protein. The sample has approximately 340,000 distinct CDR3 sequences, approximately 6.9% seen once. Germline V gives CDR1 SNHLY, CDR2 FYNNEI. This CDR3 spans 12 amino acids. The V gene lost 11 bases and the J gene lost 8 bases, with 15 bases spanning the gap. This TCR was recovered from a woman in her late teens or twenties with alopecia areata. Some clones in this sample may be carry-over from other donors' samples. This material consisted of whole blood, taken in connection with sensitization to the hapten diphenylcyclopropenone (DPC). The chain employs TRBV2 and TRBJ1-4, with D tentatively TRBD1 (5 bases). The CDR3 DNA is TGTGCCGGCCGGGACGTCGGGGAAAAACTGTTTTTT. This encodes CAGRDVGEKLFF.